This entry describes one T cell receptor (beta chain). Its target antigen remains unknown. Base qualities are not recorded, but no much larger clone differs from it by a single base. The sample belongs to a study of blood T cell repertoires in COVID-19 (dated by TCRdb to 2020 to 2021). Study-level background: Samples from collaborators originated in the United States, Italy and Spain and spanned both the acute and convalescent phases of COVID-19. The material from the prospective study consisted of cDNA or gDNA derived from T cells, B-cell-depleted T cells, or PBMCs. Subjects who had been exposed to COVID-19, were actively infected with it, or had recovered from it provided the deeply sampled blood TCRbeta repertoires that made up the dataset. A freely available public database, intended as a resource for researchers studying the immune response to SARS-CoV-2, is where the repertoires were released. Samples were obtained from the ongoing ImmuneRACE study (first 160 participants) and from 950 to 1,500 subjects provided by 6 global collaborators. The sample metadata nearly always contained a de-identified subject ID, COVID-19 status, age in years and sex. HLA class I and class II types, where available, came from metadata supplied by the sample provider rather than from assay-based typing.

TCRbeta CDR3 regions were amplified from genomic DNA using the immunoSEQ Assay, a bias-controlled multiplex PCR. The paper's data handling went like this. Within the assay, amplification of reference gene primers was used to estimate how many nucleated cells each sample contained. To quantify the absolute abundance of each unique TCRbeta CDR3 rearrangement, sequence reads were collapsed and filtered. For each sample, productive Simpson clonality was calculated as the square root of Simpson's diversity index across productive rearrangements. In its TCRdb copy, this immuneACCESS table keeps in-frame sequences only and misses some clones. Where compared with another copy, unresolved V genes explain less than half of these, and the others have no known cause. For V, J and clone size, that table is used; D and trimming come from the DNA. Here the sample has about 43,000 clones; 87% occur a single time. The top ten hold less than 20% of the sample.

The CDR3 sequence holds 12 residues, the cysteine and phenylalanine included. Only the CDR3 part of the read is kept: 36 bases, read in frame from the first base. CDR1 and CDR2 (ENHRY, SYGVKD) derive from the germline V gene. At the junction V is shortened by 6 bases and J by 4 bases, with 9 bases in between. The collaborating institutions used their own protocols to collect whole blood in K2EDTA tubes. For TCRbeta analysis, collaborators shipped samples as frozen whole blood, isolated PBMCs, or DNA extracted from either of those sample types. Study-level results and caveats: The amount of clinical and demographic metadata varied by source and participant and was provided uncurated.

This TCR derives from a man aged 60 to 75 with active COVID-19. Material for sequencing was peripheral blood. The chain was built from TRBV10-3 and TRBJ1-2; TRBD1 is possibly the D segment (6 matching bases). The CDR3 loop reads CAISLDSYGYTF. The DNA sequence is TGTGCCATCAGCCTGGACAGCTATGGCTACACCTTC.